This TCR beta chain was captured in a study of blood T cell repertoires in COVID-19. Looking at the study overall: In each case, the material was cDNA or gDNA derived from T cells, B-cell-depleted T cells, or PBMCs.

This CDR3 has 15 amino acids. Trimming stripped 7 bases from V and 3 bases from J, with 15 bases between. Germline assignment: CDR1 LNHDA and CDR2 SQIVND (reference sequence). In the source study's methods: Amplification from reference gene primers served as the basis for estimated nucleated cell counts. Profiled with immunoSEQ multiplex PCR; TCRdb holds only in-frame clones, not every one. D and trimming were read from the DNA, whereas the V and J calls and clone size are those reported in that table. The sample carries approximately 65,000 clones, about 82% recorded once. The sample taken for sequencing was peripheral blood. The chain recombines TRBV19 with TRBJ2-2; the D gene is possibly TRBD2 (6 bases). The receptor's source is a middle-aged man with acute or convalescent COVID-19. The CDR3 is CASTPFGGDTGELFF. CDR3 DNA sequence: TGTGCCAGTACCCCCTTCGGCGGGGACACCGGGGAGCTGTTTTTT.